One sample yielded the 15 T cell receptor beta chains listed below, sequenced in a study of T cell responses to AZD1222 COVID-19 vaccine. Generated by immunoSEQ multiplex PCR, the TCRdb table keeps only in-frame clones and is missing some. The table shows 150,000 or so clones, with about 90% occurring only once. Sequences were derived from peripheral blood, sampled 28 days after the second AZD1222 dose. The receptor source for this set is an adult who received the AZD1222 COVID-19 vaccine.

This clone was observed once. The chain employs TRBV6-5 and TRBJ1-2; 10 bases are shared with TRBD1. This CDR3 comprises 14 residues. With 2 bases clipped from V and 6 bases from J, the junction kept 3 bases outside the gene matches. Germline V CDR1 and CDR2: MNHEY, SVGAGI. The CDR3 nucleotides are TGTGCCAGCAGTTACGCCGGGACAGGGGATGGCTACACCTTC. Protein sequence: CASSYAGTGDGYTF.

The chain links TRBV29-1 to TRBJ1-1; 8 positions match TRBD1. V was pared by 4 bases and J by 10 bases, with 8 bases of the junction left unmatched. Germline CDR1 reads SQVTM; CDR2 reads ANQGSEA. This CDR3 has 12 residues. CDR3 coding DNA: TGCAGCGTTGCAAGACAGGGGTTCTCAGCTTTCTTT. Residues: CSVARQGFSAFF.

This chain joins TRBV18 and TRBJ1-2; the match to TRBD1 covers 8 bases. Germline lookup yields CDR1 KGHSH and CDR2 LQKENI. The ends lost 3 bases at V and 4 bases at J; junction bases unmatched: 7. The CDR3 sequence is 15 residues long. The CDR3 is CASSPLDRVGYGYTF. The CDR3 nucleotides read TGTGCCAGCTCACCCTTGGACAGGGTCGGCTATGGCTACACCTTC.

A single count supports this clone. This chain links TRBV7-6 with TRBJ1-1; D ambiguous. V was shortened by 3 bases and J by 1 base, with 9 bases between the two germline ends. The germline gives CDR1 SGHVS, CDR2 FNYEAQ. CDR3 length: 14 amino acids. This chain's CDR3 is CASSLPGENTEAFF. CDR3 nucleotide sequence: TGTGCCAGCAGCTTGCCCGGGGAGAACACTGAAGCTTTCTTT.

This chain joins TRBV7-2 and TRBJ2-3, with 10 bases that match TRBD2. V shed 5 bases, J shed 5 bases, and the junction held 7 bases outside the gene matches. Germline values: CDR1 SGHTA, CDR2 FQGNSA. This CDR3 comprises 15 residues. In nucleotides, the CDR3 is TGTGCCAGCAGCGTTCAGCGGGGGGGCCAAGATACGCAGTATTTT. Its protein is CASSVQRGGQDTQYF.

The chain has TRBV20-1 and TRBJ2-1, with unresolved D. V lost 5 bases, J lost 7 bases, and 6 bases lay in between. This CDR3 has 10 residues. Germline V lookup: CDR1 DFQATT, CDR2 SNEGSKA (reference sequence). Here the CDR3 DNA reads TGCAGTGCTCAAAGGAATGAGCAGTTCTTC. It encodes CSAQRNEQFF.

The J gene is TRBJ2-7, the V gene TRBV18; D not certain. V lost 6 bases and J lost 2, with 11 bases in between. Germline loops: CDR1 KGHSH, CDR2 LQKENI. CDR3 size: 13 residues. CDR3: CASSPPATYEQYF. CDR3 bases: TGTGCCAGCTCTCCCCCGGCAACCTACGAGCAGTACTTC. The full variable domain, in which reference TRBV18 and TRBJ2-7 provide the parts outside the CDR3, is NAGVMQNPRHLVRRRGQEARLRCSPMKGHSHVYWYRQLPEEGLKFMVYLQKENIIDESGMPKERFSAEFPKEGPSILRIQQVVRGDSAAYFCASSPPATYEQYFGPGTRLTVT.

The CDR3 sequence: CASSLGLASSNEQFF. In DNA form, the CDR3 reads TGTGCCAGCAGCTTAGGCCTAGCTAGCTCGAATGAGCAGTTCTTC. This chain joins TRBV7-2 and TRBJ2-1; possible D gene TRBD2, 5 bases. Germline CDR1 SGHTA, CDR2 FQGNSA. The CDR3 has 15 amino acids. Between the trimmed V and J ends, which lost 1 base and 7 bases, there was a span of 14 bases.

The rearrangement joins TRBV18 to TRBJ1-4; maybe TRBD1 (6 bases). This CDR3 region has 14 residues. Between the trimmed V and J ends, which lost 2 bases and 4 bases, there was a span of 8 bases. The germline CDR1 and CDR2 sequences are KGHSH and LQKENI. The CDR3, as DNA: TGTGCCAGCTCACCAACAGGGTTTAATGAAAAACTGTTTTTT. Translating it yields CASSPTGFNEKLFF.

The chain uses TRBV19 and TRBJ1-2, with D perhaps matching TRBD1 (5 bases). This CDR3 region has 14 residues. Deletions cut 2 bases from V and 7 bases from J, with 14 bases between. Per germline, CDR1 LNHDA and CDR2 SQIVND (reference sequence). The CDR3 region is CASSITRGASGYTF. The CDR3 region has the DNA TGTGCCAGTAGTATAACAAGGGGAGCGTCTGGCTACACCTTC.

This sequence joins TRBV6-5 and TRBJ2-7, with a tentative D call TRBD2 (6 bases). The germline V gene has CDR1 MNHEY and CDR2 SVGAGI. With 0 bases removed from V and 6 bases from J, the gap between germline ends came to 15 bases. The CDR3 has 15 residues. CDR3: CASSYSSRGISEQYF. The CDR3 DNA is TGTGCCAGCAGTTACTCGAGCCGGGGGATCTCCGAGCAGTACTTC.

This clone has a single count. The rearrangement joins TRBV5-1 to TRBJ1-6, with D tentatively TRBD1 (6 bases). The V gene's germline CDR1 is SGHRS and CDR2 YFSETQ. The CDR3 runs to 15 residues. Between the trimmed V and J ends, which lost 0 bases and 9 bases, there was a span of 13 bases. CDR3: CASSLETGKGSPLHF. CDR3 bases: TGCGCCAGCAGCTTGGAAACAGGGAAGGGTTCACCCCTCCACTTT. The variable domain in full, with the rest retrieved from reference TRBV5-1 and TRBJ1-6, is KAGVTQTPRYLIKTRGQQVTLSCSPISGHRSVSWYQQTPGQGLQFLFEYFSETQRNKGNFPGRFSGRQFSNSRSEMNVSTLELGDSALYLCASSLETGKGSPLHFGNGTRLTVT.

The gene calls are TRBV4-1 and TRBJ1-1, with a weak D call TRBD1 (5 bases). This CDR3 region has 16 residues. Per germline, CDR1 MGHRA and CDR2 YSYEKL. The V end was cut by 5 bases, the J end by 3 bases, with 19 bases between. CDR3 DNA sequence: TGCGCCAGCAGCGAACACTTCCAGGGAGAGGACACTGAAGCTTTCTTT. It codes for CASSEHFQGEDTEAFF.

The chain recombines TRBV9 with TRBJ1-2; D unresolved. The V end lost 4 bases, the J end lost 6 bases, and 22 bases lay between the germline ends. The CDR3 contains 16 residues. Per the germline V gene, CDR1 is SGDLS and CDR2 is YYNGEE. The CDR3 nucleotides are TGTGCCAGCAGCCCCTCCCCGTGGGCAGGCCCTGATGGCTACACCTTC. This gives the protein CASSPSPWAGPDGYTF.

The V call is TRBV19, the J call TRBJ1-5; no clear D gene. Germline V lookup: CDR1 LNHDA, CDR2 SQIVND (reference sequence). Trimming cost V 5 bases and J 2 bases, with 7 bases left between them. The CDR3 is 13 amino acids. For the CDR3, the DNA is TGTGCCAGTAGTTACCAGGGCAATCAGCCCCAGCATTTT. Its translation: CASSYQGNQPQHF.